Listed here are 7 T cell receptor beta chains from one sample, sequenced in a study of cytomegalovirus exposure and HLA in healthy donors. PCR primers comprised 60 Vbeta and 13 Jbeta primers. Repertoires were generated with immunoSEQ multiplex PCR, while TCRdb's copy carries only in-frame clones and drops some. Among 70,000 to 90,000 clones listed, approximately 82% were seen once. The sample was PBMCs. These receptors were taken from a man between 65 and 85 years old in good health and CMV-seropositive.

The rearrangement joins TRBV7-9 to TRBJ2-1; no definite D call. V was pared by 4 bases and J by 7 bases, with 8 bases between. The V gene's germline CDR1 is SEHNR and CDR2 FQNEAQ (reference sequence). The CDR3 totals 12 residues. The CDR3 protein is CASSYFINEQFF. The CDR3 DNA follows: TGTGCCAGCAGCTATTTTATAAATGAGCAGTTCTTC.

The rearrangement uses TRBV19 and TRBJ1-2, with TRBD1 matching over 10 bases. The J segment lost 3 bases and the V segment lost 8 bases, leaving 3 bases of the junction unmatched. The length of the CDR3 is 13 residues. Per germline, CDR1 LNHDA and CDR2 SQIVND (reference sequence). DNA for the CDR3: TGTGCCAGTGGGGACAGGGGTCACTATGGCTACACCTTC. This translates into CASGDRGHYGYTF.

The rearrangement joins TRBV2 to TRBJ2-3; the match to TRBD2 covers 15 bases. J lost 4 bases, V lost 3 bases, and 5 bases had no gene match. Germline assignment: CDR1 SNHLY and CDR2 FYNNEI. The CDR3 length is 17 residues. The chain's CDR3 is CASSDPRTSGGADTQYF. DNA for the CDR3: TGTGCCAGCAGTGATCCGAGGACTAGCGGGGGGGCAGATACGCAGTATTTT.

V gene TRBV18 combines with J gene TRBJ1-1; tentatively, D is TRBD1 (5 bases). Trimming stripped 3 bases from V and 4 bases from J, with 12 bases between. CDR1 is KGHSH and CDR2 is LQKENI in the germline V gene. The CDR3 has 14 residues. In DNA, the CDR3 is TGTGCCAGCTCACCCCAGGGTGGACCCACTGAAGCTTTCTTT. It is translated as CASSPQGGPTEAFF.

The gene calls are TRBV6-1 and TRBJ2-1, with 7 positions matching TRBD2. The V gene end was trimmed by 2 bases and the J gene end by 2 bases; junction bases not matched to a gene: 6. Looked up from germline, CDR1 is MNHNS and CDR2 is SASEGT. The CDR3 extends over 16 amino acids. The CDR3 loop is CASSEPSGKAYNEQFF. The CDR3 nucleotides are TGTGCCAGCAGTGAACCTAGCGGAAAAGCCTACAATGAGCAGTTCTTC.

V gene TRBV6-6 combines with J gene TRBJ1-5; a possible D gene is TRBD1 (5 bases). CDR3 length: 14 residues. Between the trimmed V and J ends, which lost 1 base and 4 bases, there was a span of 8 bases. The germline V gene has CDR1 MNHNY and CDR2 SVGAGI (reference sequence). The CDR3 DNA reads TGTGCCAGCAGTTACTTGGACACAAATCAGCCCCAGCATTTT. It specifies CASSYLDTNQPQHF.

This chain connects TRBV5-4 to TRBJ1-2; D might be TRBD1 (6 bases). CDR1 is SGHNT and CDR2 is YYREEE in the germline V gene (reference sequence). V was clipped by 6 bases and J by 2 bases, with 14 bases between them. The CDR3 contains 14 residues. The CDR3 here is CASTPGGANYGYTF. CDR3 DNA: TGTGCCAGCACCCCTGGGGGCGCCAACTATGGCTACACCTTC.